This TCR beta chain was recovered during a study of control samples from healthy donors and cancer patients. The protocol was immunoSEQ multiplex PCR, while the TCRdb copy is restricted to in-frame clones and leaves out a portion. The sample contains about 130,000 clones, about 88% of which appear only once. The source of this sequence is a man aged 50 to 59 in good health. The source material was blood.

CDR3 loop: CASSSVVPEQFF. The CDR3 DNA is TGTGCCAGTAGTTCCGTTGTTCCCGAGCAGTTCTTC. V is TRBV19 and J is TRBJ2-1; D gene unclear. The V end lost 5 bases, the J end lost 10 bases, and 12 bases lay between the germline ends. Germline V CDR1 and CDR2: LNHDA, SQIVND (reference sequence). The CDR3 covers 12 residues.